The clone carrying this T cell receptor beta chain is categorized as medium-sized. V was pared by 7 bases and J by 6 bases, with 18 bases of the junction left unmatched. The germline V gene has CDR1 LGHDT and CDR2 YNNKEL (reference sequence). CDR3 length equals 18 residues. The data derive from a study of blood T cell repertoires in COVID-19. Study overall: The study drew acute and convalescent COVID-19 samples from the United States, Italy and Spain. T cells, B-cell-depleted T cells, or PBMCs supplied cDNA or gDNA.

As processed by the authors: It was from reference gene primer amplification that nucleated cell counts were estimated. The data were produced by immunoSEQ multiplex PCR, yet TCRdb's version contains in-frame clones alone and is incomplete. V, J and clone size reflect that table, while D and trimming were determined from the DNA. The repertoire holds under 60,000 clones, with 80% to 90% as singletons. Sequencing used peripheral blood. The origin of this receptor is a human donor with active COVID-19. The donor label of this sample is uncertain. This chain uses TRBV3-1 (or the pseudogene TRBV3-2) with TRBJ2-2; TRBD2 matches 9 bases. This chain's CDR3 is CASTPRFLREGRPGELFF. In nucleotides, the CDR3 is TGTGCCAGCACCCCCCGCTTTTTGCGGGAGGGAAGGCCCGGGGAGCTGTTTTTT.